These T cell receptor beta chains were read from a single sample in a study of blood T cell repertoires in COVID-19. Produced via immunoSEQ multiplex PCR; TCRdb's table is partial and in-frame only. The top ten hold 6.9% of the sample, which has around 47,000 clones, over 80% seen once. The sample taken for sequencing was peripheral blood. Receptors originate from a man aged 65 to 79 with active COVID-19. The CDR3 runs from the conserved cysteine through the conserved F or W. D genes are given only for firm matches. Clone size is not always given. Where it is, it says once, few, many or a class for expanded clones.

D gene,V gene,J gene,clone size,CDR3 DNA,CDR3 protein
-,TRBV20-1,TRBJ2-7,-,TGCAGTGCCCGCTCTACCTACGAGCAGTACTTC,CSARSTYEQYF
TRBD1,TRBV7-2,TRBJ2-3,-,TGTGCCAGCAGCTATACCGGGACAGGGGGTAGAGATACGCAGTATTTT,CASSYTGTGGRDTQYF
TRBD1,TRBV3-1/TRBV3-2,TRBJ2-2,-,TGTGCCAGCAGCCACAGGGGGCTGAATGGGGAGCTGTTTTTT,CASSHRGLNGELFF
-,TRBV5-8,TRBJ1-6,few,TGTGCCAGCAGATCGGGACTCGGGAATTCACCCCTCCACTTT,CASRSGLGNSPLHF
TRBD1,TRBV6-1,TRBJ1-5,-,TGTGCCAGCAGTGAAAGGACAGGGTTTAATCAGCCCCAGCATTTT,CASSERTGFNQPQHF
-,TRBV19,TRBJ1-1,-,TGTGCCAGTAGTAAGGGACGGGCGGGAGACACTGAAGCTTTCTTT,CASSKGRAGDTEAFF
TRBD2,TRBV6-2/TRBV6-3,TRBJ2-1,-,TGTGCCAGCAGCCCTGGACTAGCGGGGTCCTTTACGGATGAGCAGTTCTTC,CASSPGLAGSFTDEQFF
-,TRBV5-1,TRBJ2-2,-,TGCGCCAGCAGCTTGGGACAGACCCATAACACCGGGGAGCTGTTTTTT,CASSLGQTHNTGELFF
-,TRBV5-1,TRBJ1-1,once,TGCGCCAGCAGGCTAGGGAACACTGAAGCTTTCTTT,CASRLGNTEAFF
-,TRBV29-1,TRBJ1-2,-,TGCAGCGTTGAAGGTGGACAGCCCTATGGCTACACCTTC,CSVEGGQPYGYTF
TRBD1,TRBV12-5,TRBJ2-3,-,TGTGCTAGTGGTTTTACACCGGGACAGGGCCCAGATACGCAGTATTTT,CASGFTPGQGPDTQYF
-,TRBV29-1,TRBJ2-7,-,TGCAGCATTAACGGGGGATCCTACGAGCAGTACTTC,CSINGGSYEQYF
-,TRBV30,TRBJ1-3,-,TGTGCCTGGAGTCCCCTTTCGGGTCCGCAATATTTT,CAWSPLSGPQYF
-,TRBV11-2,TRBJ1-2,-,TGTGCCAGCAGCTTAGATCTGGCAGGGGCTAACTATGGCTACACCTTC,CASSLDLAGANYGYTF
TRBD2,TRBV7-8,TRBJ2-1,few,TGTGCCAGCAGCTTAGTCACGGGGGGTGAGCAGTTCTTC,CASSLVTGGEQFF
TRBD1,TRBV9,TRBJ2-7,-,TGTGCCAGCAGCGTAGGACAGGGGAATTACGAGCAGTACTTC,CASSVGQGNYEQYF
-,TRBV5-6,TRBJ2-4,-,TGTGCCAGCAGCTCACAGGGTTATCTAGCCAAAAACATTCAGTACTTC,CASSSQGYLAKNIQYF
-,TRBV5-6,TRBJ1-3,-,TGTGCCAGCAGCTTGGAGGGCGGGGATGGCTCTGGAAACACCATATATTTT,CASSLEGGDGSGNTIYF
TRBD1,TRBV2,TRBJ2-1,-,TGTGCCAGCGATGGACAGGGGATCCGAAATGAGCAGTTCTTC,CASDGQGIRNEQFF
-,TRBV29-1,TRBJ2-4,few,TGCAGCGTTCTAGAGTACATTCAGTACTTC,CSVLEYIQYF
-,TRBV5-6,TRBJ2-6,-,TGTGCCAGCAGCTTGACAGGTGATTACTCTGGGGCCAACGTCCTGACTTTC,CASSLTGDYSGANVLTF
TRBD1,TRBV6-1,TRBJ1-5,-,TGTGCCAGCAGTGAAACAGGGGGGGGCAATCAGCCCCAGCATTTT,CASSETGGGNQPQHF
TRBD1,TRBV5-1,TRBJ2-3,-,TGCGCCAGCAGCTCCCAAGGGACAGTCACGACTAGCACAGATACGCAGTATTTT,CASSSQGTVTTSTDTQYF
-,TRBV5-1,TRBJ2-5,-,TGCGCCAGCAGCTTCGCGGGGTACCAAGAGACCCAGTACTTC,CASSFAGYQETQYF
-,TRBV3-1/TRBV3-2,TRBJ2-7,few,TGTGCCAGCAGCCAAGATTGGACAGCCCGGTACGAGCAGTACTTC,CASSQDWTARYEQYF
TRBD2,TRBV2,TRBJ2-3,few,TGTGCCAGCAGTGAATGGACTAGCGGCACAGATACGCAGTATTTT,CASSEWTSGTDTQYF
-,TRBV7-2,TRBJ2-3,once,TGTGCCAGCAGGGAGCCTTCCCTCCTCACAGATACGCAGTATTTT,CASREPSLLTDTQYF
-,TRBV28,TRBJ2-7,-,TGTGCCAGCAGTCCAAAGACAGTCAGCTACTACGAGCAGTACTTC,CASSPKTVSYYEQYF
TRBD2,TRBV5-1,TRBJ2-5,-,TGCGCCAGCAGAACCGGGACTAGCAGGGAAGAGACCCAGTACTTC,CASRTGTSREETQYF
TRBD1,TRBV10-3,TRBJ1-5,-,TGTGCCATCAAGGACAGGGAGAATCAGCCCCAGCATTTT,CAIKDRENQPQHF
TRBD2,TRBV4-1,TRBJ2-2,-,TGCGCCAGCAGCCAATCTTACCCCTTAGCGGGGGGAAACACCGGGGAGCTGTTTTTT,CASSQSYPLAGGNTGELFF
-,TRBV7-8,TRBJ1-5,-,TGTGCCAGCAGCCCCCGCTTTATCACAGGCAATCAGCCCCAGCATTTT,CASSPRFITGNQPQHF
-,TRBV5-4,TRBJ1-6,-,TGTGCCAGCAGCTTCGGGGGGCGTCTAGGTTCACCCCTCCACTTT,CASSFGGRLGSPLHF
-,TRBV5-1,TRBJ2-3,-,TGCGCCAGCAGCTTGGCCGGGTCCGGCACAGATACGCAGTATTTT,CASSLAGSGTDTQYF
TRBD2,TRBV7-2,TRBJ2-3,-,TGTGCCAGCAGACTAGCGGGGGGCACAGATACGCAGTATTTT,CASRLAGGTDTQYF
-,TRBV18,TRBJ1-1,-,TGTGCCAGCTCACCACAGCTTAACACTGAAGCTTTCTTT,CASSPQLNTEAFF
TRBD2,TRBV9,TRBJ2-3,-,TGTGCCAGCAGCCCCGGACTAGCGAGGACAGATACGCAGTATTTT,CASSPGLARTDTQYF
TRBD1,TRBV6-5,TRBJ2-4,-,TGTGCCAGCAGTCCGGGACAGGGCGGGAACATTCAGTACTTC,CASSPGQGGNIQYF
-,TRBV6-2/TRBV6-3,TRBJ1-6,-,TGTGCCAGCAGTTCTAGGGGTGATGGGATTTCACCCCTCCACTTT,CASSSRGDGISPLHF
TRBD2,TRBV6-5,TRBJ2-3,-,TGTGCCAGCAGTTACTATTTCGGGGGGTATACGCAGTATTTT,CASSYYFGGYTQYF
-,TRBV7-9,TRBJ1-5,-,TGTGCCAGCAGCGGGCAGTATAGCAATCAGCCCCAGCATTTT,CASSGQYSNQPQHF
-,TRBV7-2,TRBJ2-7,-,TGTGCCAGCAGCCCCCGCGGAGCCTTCTACGAGCAGTACTTC,CASSPRGAFYEQYF
TRBD2,TRBV5-1,TRBJ2-7,-,TGCGCCAGCAGCGCGGGACTAGCGATAAACTACGAGCAGTACTTC,CASSAGLAINYEQYF
-,TRBV19,TRBJ1-4,-,TGTGCCAGTAGTATATCGGGAGGGAGCGGTGAAAAACTGTTTTTT,CASSISGGSGEKLFF
TRBD1,TRBV5-8,TRBJ1-5,-,TGTGCCAGTCCACAGGGGCCGGAGAGCAATCAGCCCCAGCATTTT,CASPQGPESNQPQHF
-,TRBV15,TRBJ2-3,-,TGTGCCACCAGCAGGCGGACAGTTCAGGCCACAGATACGCAGTATTTT,CATSRRTVQATDTQYF
-,TRBV7-7,TRBJ2-1,-,TGTGCCAGCAGCTCGGGAGTATCCTACAATGAGCAGTTCTTC,CASSSGVSYNEQFF
-,TRBV4-2,TRBJ1-2,-,TGTGCCAGCAGCCAAGATGGCGCAGGGAGGGACACCTTC,CASSQDGAGRDTF
TRBD1,TRBV6-2/TRBV6-3,TRBJ1-3,-,TGTGCCAGCAGCACGACAGGGTCTGGAAACACCATATATTTT,CASSTTGSGNTIYF
-,TRBV5-1,TRBJ2-3,-,TGCGCCAGTCGGGGGATAGATACGCAGTATTTT,CASRGIDTQYF
-,TRBV15,TRBJ1-5,-,TGTGCCACCAGCAGAGAACCAGGCGGCAATCAGCCCCAGCATTTT,CATSREPGGNQPQHF
-,TRBV2,TRBJ2-7,-,TGTGCCAGCAGTGGTAGCGATGTGAAGTACTTC,CASSGSDVKYF
TRBD2,TRBV28,TRBJ2-7,once,TGTGCCAGCAGTGCTAGCGGGGTAAATTATTACGAGCAGTACTTC,CASSASGVNYYEQYF
-,TRBV6-2/TRBV6-3,TRBJ2-5,-,TGTGCCAGCAGCCCTGGCTGGCGGGGTACCCAAGAGACCCAGTACTTC,CASSPGWRGTQETQYF
TRBD1,TRBV9,TRBJ1-5,-,TGTGCCAGCAGCCCCGGGACAGTTAGCAATCAGCCCCAGCATTTT,CASSPGTVSNQPQHF
TRBD2,TRBV6-6,TRBJ2-2,few,TGTGCCAGCACCACCAGACTAGCGGGGCCCGGGGAGCTGTTTTTT,CASTTRLAGPGELFF
TRBD2,TRBV5-1,TRBJ2-5,-,TGCGCCAGCAGCTTGGTAGCTAGCGGGGGGAAAGAGACCCAGTACTTC,CASSLVASGGKETQYF
-,TRBV19,TRBJ2-7,-,TGTGCCAGTAGTATATGGGACACAACCACCGAGCAGTACTTC,CASSIWDTTTEQYF
-,TRBV3-1/TRBV3-2,TRBJ2-3,-,TGTGCCAGCAGCGGAGGATCCGATACGCAGTATTTT,CASSGGSDTQYF
-,TRBV7-9,TRBJ2-2,-,TGTGCCAGCAGCCCCCGGGGCGCAGGGGTCACCGGGGAGCTGTTTTTT,CASSPRGAGVTGELFF